A single sample is the source of the 10 T cell receptor beta chains below, sequenced in a study of shared clonotypes between healthy human individuals. Sequencing was performed with immunoSEQ multiplex PCR; in TCRdb, only in-frame clones are kept and a portion is missing. This table has 740,000 or so clones, around 73% appearing once. The sequenced sample was memory CD4+ T cells sorted from blood. Subset: CD45RA-negative fraction. These receptor sequences come from a woman aged 30 to 39 in good health.

The chain couples TRBV30 to TRBJ1-1, with D maybe TRBD1 (6 bases). The CDR3 runs 13 residues. Deletions cut 5 bases from V and 0 bases from J, with 10 bases between. Germline CDR1 reads GTSNPN; CDR2 reads SVGIG (reference sequence). The CDR3, as DNA: TGTGCCTGGCGGACAGCCTTGAACACTGAAGCTTTCTTT. Its protein product is CAWRTALNTEAFF.

The chain combines TRBV2 with TRBJ1-5; D is unclear. Between the trimmed V and J ends, which lost 3 bases and 8 bases, there was a span of 8 bases. The V gene's germline CDR1 is SNHLY and CDR2 FYNNEI. This CDR3 contains 12 residues. CDR3 in DNA: TGTGCCAGCAGTGACCCTGTAAAGCCCCAGCATTTT. It yields the protein CASSDPVKPQHF.

The count of this clone is one. The CDR3 spells CASSSPGPFHEQYF. In nucleotides, the CDR3 is TGTGCCAGCAGTTCCCCGGGCCCTTTCCACGAGCAGTACTTC. The chain joins TRBV6-1 to TRBJ2-7; D gene ambiguous. This CDR3 comprises 14 residues. The V end was cut by 5 bases, the J end by 5 bases, with 16 bases between. Germline V gene data show CDR1 as MNHNS and CDR2 as SASEGT.

J is TRBJ2-5 and V is TRBV29-1; D ambiguous. The germline V gene encodes CDR1 SQVTM and CDR2 ANQGSEA. The CDR3 covers 12 residues. V dropped 7 bases and J dropped 1 base, with 10 bases sitting between them. Here the CDR3 DNA reads TGCAGCGGACGGGCCAGCCAAGAGACCCAGTACTTC. Translating it yields CSGRASQETQYF.

The rearrangement uses TRBV9 and TRBJ1-1; D gene unclear. Germline V gene sequence: CDR1 SGDLS, CDR2 YYNGEE. Between the trimmed V and J ends, which lost 0 bases and 1 base, there was a span of 10 bases. The CDR3 has 15 amino acids. The CDR3 reads CASSVGTSGNTEAFF. The DNA for the CDR3 is TGTGCCAGCAGCGTAGGGACCTCCGGGAACACTGAAGCTTTCTTT.

The chain carries TRBV19 and TRBJ2-7, with 11 nucleotides matching TRBD2. This CDR3 has 16 residues. The V and J ends lost 5 bases and 8 bases, in that order; junction bases with no gene match: 14. Germline CDR1 and CDR2: LNHDA and SQIVND (reference sequence). The CDR3 DNA sequence: TGTGCCAGTAGTCCAAGACAACTAGCGGGAGAGGTTCAGCAGTACTTC. This encodes CASSPRQLAGEVQQYF.

The chain uses TRBV6-1 and TRBJ2-1; D is possibly TRBD1 (5 bases). The V and J ends lost 1 base and 7 bases respectively, with 23 bases between them. Germline V CDR1 and CDR2: MNHNS, SASEGT. The CDR3 is 18 amino acids. The CDR3 sequence is CASSEEKGVRRSYNEQFF. The CDR3 region has the DNA TGTGCCAGCAGTGAAGAGAAAGGGGTAAGAAGGTCGTATAATGAGCAGTTCTTC.

The chain combines TRBV6-7 with TRBJ2-7; 8 bases match TRBD1. TRBV6-7 counts as an open reading frame of uncertain function. J was trimmed by 2 bases and V by 7 bases; bases with no gene match: 19. The CDR3 spans 18 residues. CDR3 DNA: TGTGCCAGCACCTCCCGGGACAGGCGCCTTAAGGGAACCTACGAGCAGTACTTC. This encodes CASTSRDRRLKGTYEQYF.

The CDR3 is CASSPPDSYTDTQYF. CDR3 in DNA: TGTGCCAGCAGCCCTCCGGACAGTTACACAGATACGCAGTATTTT. This chain joins TRBV11-2 and TRBJ2-3, with a tentative D call TRBD1 (6 bases). Looked up from germline, CDR1 is SGHAT and CDR2 is FQNNGV. Trimming stripped 5 bases from V and 2 bases from J, with 14 bases between. This CDR3 region has 15 residues.

V gene TRBV2 combines with J gene TRBJ1-5, with 8 bases aligning to TRBD1. CDR1 is SNHLY and CDR2 is FYNNEI in the germline V gene. V trimming: 9 bases; J trimming: 1 base; junction bases outside the gene matches: 11. This CDR3 comprises 16 residues. In nucleotides, the CDR3 is TGTGCCAGTACGATCAGGGGGCGCGAAAGCAATCAGCCCCAGCATTTT. Translation gives CASTIRGRESNQPQHF.